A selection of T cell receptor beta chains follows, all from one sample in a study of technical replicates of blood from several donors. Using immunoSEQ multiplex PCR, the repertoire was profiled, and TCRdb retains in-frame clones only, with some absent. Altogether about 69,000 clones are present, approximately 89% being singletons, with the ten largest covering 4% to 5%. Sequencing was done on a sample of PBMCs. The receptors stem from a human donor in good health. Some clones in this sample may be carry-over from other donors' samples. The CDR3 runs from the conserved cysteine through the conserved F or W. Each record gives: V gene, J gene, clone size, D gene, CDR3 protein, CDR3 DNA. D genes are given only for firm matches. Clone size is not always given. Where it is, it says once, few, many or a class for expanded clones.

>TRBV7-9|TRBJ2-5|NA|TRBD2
CASGLAGGETQYF
TGTGCCAGCGGACTAGCGGGGGGAGAGACCCAGTACTTC
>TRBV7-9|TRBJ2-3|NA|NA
CASTRTALSTDTQYF
TGTGCCAGCACCCGGACAGCACTAAGCACAGATACGCAGTATTTT
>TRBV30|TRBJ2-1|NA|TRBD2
CAWSVRASGYNEQFF
TGTGCCTGGAGTGTACGGGCTAGCGGATACAATGAGCAGTTCTTC
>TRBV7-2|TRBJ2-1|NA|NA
CASSLVRDNYNEQFF
TGTGCCAGCAGCTTAGTGCGGGATAACTACAATGAGCAGTTCTTC
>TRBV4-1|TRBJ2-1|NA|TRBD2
CASSQGAGLAGVNEQFF
TGCGCCAGCAGCCAAGGGGCGGGACTAGCGGGAGTCAATGAGCAGTTCTTC
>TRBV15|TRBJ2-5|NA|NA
CATSGPERGFQETQYF
TGTGCCACCAGCGGACCAGAACGGGGGTTCCAAGAGACCCAGTACTTC
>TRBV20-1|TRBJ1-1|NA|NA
CSAPHGTEAFF
TGCAGTGCACCACACGGGACTGAAGCTTTCTTT
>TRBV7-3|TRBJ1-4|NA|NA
CASSLNRNEKLFF
TGTGCCAGCAGCTTAAACAGGAATGAAAAACTGTTTTTT
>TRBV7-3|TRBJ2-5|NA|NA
CASSFRATETQYF
TGTGCCAGCAGCTTTCGAGCAACTGAGACCCAGTACTTC
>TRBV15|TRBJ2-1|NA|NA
CATSRVREPYNEQFF
TGTGCCACCAGCAGAGTTCGAGAACCCTACAATGAGCAGTTCTTC
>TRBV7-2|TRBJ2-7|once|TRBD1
CASSSGQPYEQYF
TGTGCCAGCAGCTCGGGACAGCCCTACGAGCAGTACTTC
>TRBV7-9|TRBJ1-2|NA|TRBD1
CASSLNRGRGYGYTF
TGTGCCAGCAGCTTAAACAGGGGGCGAGGCTATGGCTACACCTTC
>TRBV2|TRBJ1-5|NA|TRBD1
CASTEGQVGQPQHF
TGTGCCAGCACCGAGGGACAGGTGGGTCAGCCCCAGCATTTT
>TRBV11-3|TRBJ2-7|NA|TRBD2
CASSVRGGGEYEQYF
TGTGCCAGCAGCGTTCGCGGGGGTGGTGAATACGAGCAGTACTTC
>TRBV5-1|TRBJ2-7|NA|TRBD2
CASPIWRGDFSYEQYF
TGCGCCAGCCCCATATGGCGGGGGGATTTCTCCTACGAGCAGTACTTC
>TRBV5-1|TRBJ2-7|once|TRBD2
CASSSYTRGLAVREQYF
TGCGCCAGCAGCAGTTATACTCGGGGACTAGCGGTGAGAGAGCAGTACTTC
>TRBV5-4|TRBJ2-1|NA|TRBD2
CASTPRGGSYNEQFF
TGTGCCAGCACCCCCCGGGGGGGGTCCTACAATGAGCAGTTCTTC
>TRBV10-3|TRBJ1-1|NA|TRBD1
CAISELEGAGTEAFF
TGTGCCATCAGTGAGTTGGAGGGGGCGGGCACTGAAGCTTTCTTT
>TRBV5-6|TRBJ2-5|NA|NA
CASSYRGSVLQETQYF
TGTGCCAGCAGCTACCGGGGGTCGGTACTCCAAGAGACCCAGTACTTC
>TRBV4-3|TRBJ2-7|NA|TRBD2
CASSATGTSGRHEQYF
TGCGCCAGCAGCGCCACGGGGACTAGCGGGAGACACGAGCAGTACTTC
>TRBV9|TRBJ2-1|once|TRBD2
CASSVSQRGTYNEQFF
TGTGCCAGCAGCGTATCACAGCGGGGGACTTACAATGAGCAGTTCTTC
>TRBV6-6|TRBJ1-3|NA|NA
CASRSQGRNTIYF
TGTGCCAGCAGGTCCCAGGGGCGAAACACCATATATTTT
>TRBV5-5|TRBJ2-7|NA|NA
CASSLAAGSYEQYF
TGTGCCAGCAGCTTGGCGGCAGGTTCCTACGAGCAGTACTTC
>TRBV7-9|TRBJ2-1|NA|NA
CASSPGRAGRLGYNEQFF
TGTGCCAGCAGCCCCGGTCGGGCAGGGCGCCTTGGGTACAATGAGCAGTTCTTC
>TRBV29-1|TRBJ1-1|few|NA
CSVEQGLWAFF
TGCAGCGTTGAACAGGGGTTGTGGGCTTTCTTT
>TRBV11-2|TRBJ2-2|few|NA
CASSLGVAPTGELFF
TGTGCCAGCAGCCTCGGGGTAGCGCCCACCGGGGAGCTGTTTTTT